This TCR beta chain was observed in a study of blood T cell repertoires in COVID-19. For the study at large: Donors in the United States, Italy and Spain gave samples during acute or convalescent COVID-19. From T cells, B-cell-depleted T cells, or PBMCs came the material, which was cDNA or gDNA.

The CDR3 runs 14 residues. CDR1 SNHLY and CDR2 FYNNEI come from the germline V gene. V gave up 5 bases and J gave up 1 base, with 10 bases separating them. Study processing details: Reference gene primer amplification gave nucleated cell count estimates. Generated by immunoSEQ multiplex PCR, the TCRdb table keeps only in-frame clones and is missing some. Clone size and the V and J calls come from that table; the DNA yielded D and trimming. Of 100,000 to 150,000 clones listed, roughly 83% are singletons. This TCR was sampled from a woman of 80 years or more with acute or convalescent COVID-19. Source material: peripheral blood. V is TRBV2 and J is TRBJ2-3, with a possible D match to TRBD2 (6 bases). The CDR3 protein is CASSRELRTDTQYF. For the CDR3, the DNA is TGTGCCAGCAGTCGGGAGTTACGCACAGATACGCAGTATTTT.